These 23 T cell receptor beta chains share one sample of origin, sequenced in a study of cytomegalovirus exposure and HLA in healthy donors. Only in-frame clones appear in the TCRdb table, and some are missing; sequencing was by immunoSEQ multiplex PCR. Of approximately 120,000 clones in the sample, just under 95% are singletons; the top ten hold over 1%. The sample consisted of PBMCs. The source is a woman aged 18-29 years in good health and CMV-seronegative.

The CDR3 reads CAWSAQGPAGNQPQHF. CDR3 DNA sequence: TGTGCCTGGAGTGCCCAGGGGCCAGCAGGCAATCAGCCCCAGCATTTT. The gene calls are TRBV30 and TRBJ1-5; the D gene is possibly TRBD1 (6 bases). The CDR3 extends over 16 amino acids. V was shortened by 1 base and J by 2 bases, with 15 bases between the two germline ends. CDR1 is GTSNPN and CDR2 is SVGIG in the germline V gene (reference sequence).

This chain connects TRBV4-1 to TRBJ2-3, with TRBD2 identical over 8 bases. Looked up from germline, CDR1 is MGHRA and CDR2 is YSYEKL. The ends lost 0 bases at V and 3 bases at J; junction bases unmatched: 2. The CDR3 is 15 amino acids. CDR3 protein: CASSQESGSTDTQYF. As DNA, the CDR3 is TGCGCCAGCAGCCAAGAGAGCGGGAGTACAGATACGCAGTATTTT.

V usage is TRBV5-6 and J usage is TRBJ2-7; 8 bases are a match to TRBD1. This CDR3 comprises 15 residues. Germline CDR1 reads SGHDT; CDR2 reads YYEEEE. V shed 3 bases and J 4 bases; nucleotides not matched to a gene: 9. CDR3 nucleotides: TGTGCCAGCAGCTGGGGACAGGACAGTCTGTACGAGCAGTACTTC. Translation gives CASSWGQDSLYEQYF.

The chain combines TRBV9 with TRBJ1-4; a weak D match, TRBD1 (5 bases). V was pared by 3 bases and J by 8 bases, with 17 bases between. The CDR3 covers 15 residues. The germline V gene encodes CDR1 SGDLS and CDR2 YYNGEE. This CDR3 reads CASSERSGGWEKLFF. The DNA for the CDR3 is TGTGCCAGCAGCGAACGATCGGGGGGTTGGGAAAAACTGTTTTTT.

This rearrangement joins TRBV19 to TRBJ2-7; D is possibly TRBD1 (5 bases). The length of the CDR3 is 14 residues. The V and J ends lost 9 bases and 5 bases respectively, with 20 bases between them. Germline V gene lookup returns CDR1 LNHDA and CDR2 SQIVND (reference sequence). Written as DNA, the CDR3 is TGTGCCAGCGCTACAGGCCTAAATGGCCACGAGCAGTACTTC. Its translation: CASATGLNGHEQYF. Drawing the rest from reference TRBV19 and TRBJ2-7, the complete variable domain is DGGITQSPKYLFRKEGQNVTLSCEQNLNHDAMYWYRQDPGQGLRLIYYSQIVNDFQKGDIAEGYSVSREKKESFPLTVTSAQKNPTAFYLCASATGLNGHEQYFGPGTRLTVT.

This chain joins TRBV5-4 and TRBJ1-3, with 8 bases aligning to TRBD1. CDR1 and CDR2 (germline): SGHNT, YYREEE (reference sequence). The CDR3 is 16 amino acids. Losses at the gene ends were 2 bases for V and 0 bases for J; bases not matched to a gene: 4. This chain's CDR3 is CASSFWGTGSGNTIYF. The DNA for the CDR3 is TGTGCCAGCAGCTTTTGGGGGACAGGCTCTGGAAACACCATATATTTT.

V is TRBV29-1 and J is TRBJ2-7, with D unclear. V was pared by 1 base and J by 3 bases, with 7 bases between. The CDR3 contains 12 residues. Germline V gene lookup returns CDR1 SQVTM and CDR2 ANQGSEA. CDR3 DNA sequence: TGCAGCGTTGAAGTGGCCCGCTACGAGCAGTACTTC. Amino acid sequence: CSVEVARYEQYF.

The chain uses TRBV6-1 and TRBJ1-6; TRBD1 aligns across 7 bases. This CDR3 has 15 residues. After removal of 7 bases from V and 9 bases from J, the junction contained 12 bases not matched to a gene. Germline loops: CDR1 MNHNS, CDR2 SASEGT. The CDR3 sequence: CASTREAGGSSPLHF. CDR3 coding DNA: TGTGCCAGCACTCGAGAGGCAGGGGGTAGTTCACCCCTCCACTTT.

CDR3 residues: CASSPTGYYNEQFF. CDR3 nucleotide sequence: TGTGCCAGCAGTCCGACAGGGTATTACAATGAGCAGTTCTTC. The rearrangement uses TRBV27 and TRBJ2-1; 7 bases map to TRBD1. Germline V gene sequence: CDR1 MNHEY, CDR2 SMNVEV (reference sequence). The CDR3 consists of 14 residues. J lost 4 bases, V lost 5 bases, and 5 bases had no gene match.

This clone appeared a few times. The rearrangement links TRBV27 to TRBJ2-5; 10 nucleotides align to TRBD2. The CDR3 runs 15 residues. CDR1 is MNHEY, CDR2 SMNVEV, per germline (reference sequence). The junction had 12 bases not matched to a gene; V was cut back by 11 bases and J by 3 bases. The CDR3 protein is CAQGGVAGGKETQYF. Here the CDR3 DNA reads TGTGCCCAGGGAGGCGTAGCGGGGGGCAAAGAGACCCAGTACTTC.

The chain recombines TRBV6-5 with TRBJ2-2; no clear D. The germline V gene encodes CDR1 MNHEY and CDR2 SVGAGI. The CDR3 is made up of 15 amino acids. Trimming pared 2 bases from V and 7 bases from J, leaving 14 bases between. Written as DNA, the CDR3 is TGTGCCAGCAGTTACAACAGACCCCAAAACGGGGAGCTGTTTTTT. Its protein product is CASSYNRPQNGELFF.

This clone was counted a single time. The chain carries TRBV2 and TRBJ2-2, with TRBD2 matching over 9 bases. The CDR3 extends over 16 amino acids. Per germline, CDR1 SNHLY and CDR2 FYNNEI. V dropped 5 bases and J dropped 4; count of bases not matched to a gene: 8. The CDR3 protein is CASSISGGRGTGELFF. The CDR3 DNA follows: TGTGCCAGCAGTATAAGCGGGGGGCGGGGCACCGGGGAGCTGTTTTTT. The variable domain in full, with the rest retrieved from reference TRBV2 and TRBJ2-2, is EPEVTQTPSHQVTQMGQEVILRCVPISNHLYFYWYRQILGQKVEFLVSFYNNEISEKSEIFDDQFSVERPDGSNFTLKIRSTKLEDSAMYFCASSISGGRGTGELFFGEGSRLTVL.

The chain is built from TRBV5-6 and TRBJ2-7, with TRBD2 as a possible D gene (6 bases). V was trimmed by 4 bases and J by 3 bases, leaving 11 bases between them. Germline assignment: CDR1 SGHDT and CDR2 YYEEEE. The CDR3 is made up of 13 amino acids. CDR3 coding DNA: TGTGCCAGCAGCCACGACGGGGGCTACGAGCAGTACTTC. Translated, it gives CASSHDGGYEQYF. Using reference TRBV5-6 and TRBJ2-7 for the parts outside the CDR3, the full variable domain is DAGVTQSPTHLIKTRGQQVTLRCSPKSGHDTVSWYQQALGQGPQFIFQYYEEEERQRGNFPDRFSGHQFPNYSSELNVNALLLGDSALYLCASSHDGGYEQYFGPGTRLTVT.

The V call is TRBV7-8, the J call TRBJ2-1, with D maybe TRBD2 (6 bases). CDR1 SGHVS and CDR2 FQNEAQ come from the germline V gene. The V end was cut by 0 bases, the J end by 6 bases, with 12 bases between. The CDR3 has 15 amino acids. This CDR3 reads CASSLAGGKGNEQFF. The CDR3 DNA follows: TGTGCCAGCAGCTTAGCGGGCGGGAAGGGCAATGAGCAGTTCTTC.

In this sample, this clone turned up once. The chain employs TRBV7-6 and TRBJ2-7, with unresolved D. V was shortened by 0 bases and J by 7 bases, with 22 bases between the two germline ends. This CDR3 is 17 amino acids long. Germline CDR1 reads SGHVS; CDR2 reads FNYEAQ. The CDR3 sequence is CASSLAADTLLQEEQYF. The CDR3 DNA is TGTGCCAGCAGCTTAGCAGCAGACACGTTGCTTCAGGAAGAGCAGTACTTC.

The rearrangement links TRBV12-1 to TRBJ2-7; the table's D gene call, TRBD2, was not cross checked with the DNA. TRBV12-1 corresponds to a pseudogene. CDR3 length: 15 residues. CDR3 sequence: CASSFAVSGDYEQYF. DNA of the CDR3: TGTGCCAGCAGCTTTGCGGTTAGCGGGGATTACGAGCAGTACTTC.

In its sample, this clone was seen once. This chain uses TRBV12-5 with TRBJ1-2, with D tentatively TRBD1 (6 bases). V was pared by 1 base and J by 5 bases, with 11 bases between. Germline V lookup: CDR1 LGHNT, CDR2 FRNRAP. The CDR3 is 14 residues long. For the CDR3, the DNA is TGTGCTAGTGGTTTGGGGCAGGGGCGATATGGCTACACCTTC. Protein sequence: CASGLGQGRYGYTF. The complete variable domain, with remaining parts taken from reference TRBV12-5 and TRBJ1-2, reads DARVTQTPRHKVTEMGQEVTMRCQPILGHNTVFWYRQTMMQGLELLAYFRNRAPLDDSGMPKDRFSAEMPDATLATLKIQPSEPRDSAVYFCASGLGQGRYGYTFGSGTRLTVV.

The chain uses TRBV27 and TRBJ1-6; D is unclear. This CDR3 is 13 amino acids long. Germline V gives CDR1 MNHEY, CDR2 SMNVEV (reference sequence). Trimming stripped 2 bases from V and 6 bases from J, with 5 bases between. CDR3 in amino acids: CASSLAANSPLHF. The CDR3 region has the DNA TGTGCCAGCAGTTTAGCGGCTAATTCACCCCTCCACTTT.

V gene TRBV14 combines with J gene TRBJ2-1, with TRBD2 identical over 13 bases. This CDR3 region has 14 residues. Germline lookup yields CDR1 SGHDN and CDR2 FVKESK. J gave up 9 bases and V 4 bases, and 3 bases lay outside the gene matches. CDR3 nucleotides: TGTGCCAGCAGCCCCGGACTAGCGGGGGCTGAGCAGTTCTTC. Its translation: CASSPGLAGAEQFF.

The rearrangement joins TRBV5-1 to TRBJ2-1, with 9 bases lining up with TRBD1. V was clipped by 9 bases and J by 2 bases; unmatched bases: 9. The CDR3 is 15 residues long. Germline-derived CDR1 and CDR2 are SGHRS and YFSETQ. The CDR3 DNA reads TGCGCCACCACGTCCTGGGACAGGGCCTACAATGAGCAGTTCTTC. This translates into CATTSWDRAYNEQFF.

The V call is TRBV27, the J call TRBJ2-5; 8 bases are a match to TRBD1. V trimming: 5 bases; J trimming: 2 bases; junction bases outside the gene matches: 13. The CDR3 has 17 amino acids. Per the germline V gene, CDR1 is MNHEY and CDR2 is SMNVEV (reference sequence). CDR3 sequence: CASSPTPPTGVQETQYF. The CDR3 region has the DNA TGTGCCAGCAGTCCCACACCTCCGACAGGGGTACAAGAGACCCAGTACTTC.

This sequence joins TRBV11-2 and TRBJ1-3, with D uncertain. The CDR3 has 15 amino acids. V was pared by 0 bases and J by 0 bases, with 6 bases between. Germline lookup yields CDR1 SGHAT and CDR2 FQNNGV. CDR3 residues: CASSLDGSSGNTIYF. The CDR3 nucleotides read TGTGCCAGCAGCTTAGACGGGAGCTCTGGAAACACCATATATTTT.

The chain recombines TRBV28 with TRBJ2-7, with D uncertain. V gave up 1 base and J gave up 4 bases, with 5 bases separating them. Per germline, CDR1 MDHEN and CDR2 SYDVKM. The CDR3 is 12 residues long. The CDR3 region has the DNA TGTGCCAGCAGTTTATACGGGTACGAGCAGTACTTC. Translation gives CASSLYGYEQYF.